This TCR beta chain was identified in a study of blood T cell repertoires in COVID-19. In the original processing: Counts of nucleated cells, estimated from reference gene primer amplification, were obtained. The table came from immunoSEQ multiplex PCR; TCRdb's copy has only in-frame clones and leaves some out. For V, J and clone size, that table is used; D and trimming come from the DNA. The data show some 270,000 clones, roughly 85% seen once. Individuals aged roughly 18 to 100 years were recruited from about two dozen US areas. In assigning cohorts, the study relied on participant-reported clinical history. Recovery meant two consecutive negative NP/OP PCR tests, professional clearance, or resolved symptoms. This receptor was taken from a young woman who had recovered from COVID-19. Input material: PBMCs or T cells enriched from blood (not recorded which).

The CDR3, as DNA: TGCGCCAGCAGCTTGAGGTGGGGAGGGGCAGATACGCAGTATTTT. This codes for CASSLRWGGADTQYF. The chain couples TRBV5-1 to TRBJ2-3; 7 nucleotides match TRBD2. Germline CDR1 SGHRS, CDR2 YFSETQ. The CDR3 spans 15 residues. The V segment lost 1 base and the J segment 4 bases; nucleotides outside the gene matches: 6.